The 17 T cell receptor beta chains presented below share a single source sample, sequenced in a study of T cell repertoires in cytomegalovirus infection. TCRdb re-analysed the reads in MiXCR, keeping a single row per CDR3 protein. Of fewer than 25,000 distinct CDR3 sequences in the sample, under 25% were seen once. These TCRs' antigens remain unknown. The sequencing used CD8+ T cells from cultured PBMCs, collected from culture after CMV antigen stimulation. The receptors stem from a human donor in good health (CMV status not recorded). Some clones in this sample may be carry-over from other donors' samples.

The rearrangement joins TRBV12-5 to TRBJ1-1; D is unresolved. The CDR3 spans 13 residues. CDR1 is LGHNT and CDR2 is FRNRAP in the germline V gene. Trimming took off 6 bases at V and 8 bases at J, with 16 bases between the two ends. DNA for the CDR3: TGTGCTAGTGGCACGACTCGTTCCGGCGAAGCTTTCTTT. As protein: CASGTTRSGEAFF.

The V gene is TRBV28, the J gene TRBJ2-2; possibly TRBD1 for D (6 bases). Trimming removed 6 bases from V and 7 bases from J, with 24 bases in between. CDR1 is MDHEN, CDR2 SYDVKM, per germline. The CDR3 spans 17 residues. The CDR3 region has the DNA TGTGCCAGCAGGAAAAACAGGGAAATTGGTCGGGACGGGGAGCTGTTTTTT. It yields the protein CASRKNREIGRDGELFF. The full variable domain, in which reference TRBV28 and TRBJ2-2 provide the parts outside the CDR3, is DVKVTQSSRYLVKRTGEKVFLECVQDMDHENMFWYRQDPGLGLRLIYFSYDVKMKEKGDIPEGYSVSREKKERFSLILESASTNQTSMYLCASRKNREIGRDGELFFGEGSRLTVL.

This clonotype was observed a handful of times. This CDR3 is CASSAGSEFFEQYF. As DNA, the CDR3 is TGTGCCAGCAGTGCGGGGTCCGAGTTCTTCGAGCAGTACTTC. The chain carries TRBV27 and TRBJ2-7, with a weak D call TRBD2 (6 bases). The CDR3 consists of 14 residues. The V and J ends lost 5 bases and 6 bases respectively, with 17 bases between them. From germline, CDR1 is MNHEY and CDR2 SMNVEV (reference sequence).

The CDR3 loop reads CASTPVGQAQETQYF. DNA of the CDR3: TGTGCCAGCACCCCCGTCGGACAGGCGCAAGAGACCCAGTACTTC. The rearrangement links TRBV28 to TRBJ2-5, with 7 bases that match TRBD1. Germline loops: CDR1 MDHEN, CDR2 SYDVKM. The ends lost 7 bases at V and 2 bases at J; junction bases unmatched: 10. This CDR3 spans 15 amino acids.

This sequence joins TRBV6-1 and TRBJ2-1, with 7 bases that match TRBD2. Germline V gene sequence: CDR1 MNHNS, CDR2 SASEGT. J was trimmed by 0 bases and V by 3 bases; bases with no gene match: 2. The CDR3 runs to 15 residues. This CDR3 is CASSDGEGSYNEQFF. The CDR3 DNA sequence: TGTGCCAGCAGTGATGGGGAGGGCTCCTACAATGAGCAGTTCTTC.

This chain joins TRBV19 and TRBJ1-2; D perhaps matches TRBD1 (5 bases). The germline CDR1 and CDR2 sequences are LNHDA and SQIVND (reference sequence). V shed 5 bases and J shed 5 bases, with 12 bases lying between them. CDR3 size: 13 residues. The CDR3 DNA reads as TGTGCCAGTAGTGAAGGACACGGGTATGGCTACACCTTC. Translated, it gives CASSEGHGYGYTF. Full variable domain (outside the CDR3, taken from reference TRBV19 and TRBJ1-2): DGGITQSPKYLFRKEGQNVTLSCEQNLNHDAMYWYRQDPGQGLRLIYYSQIVNDFQKGDIAEGYSVSREKKESFPLTVTSAQKNPTAFYLCASSEGHGYGYTFGSGTRLTVV.

J is TRBJ1-2 and V is TRBV4-1; possible D gene TRBD1, 5 bases. The V gene lost 8 bases and the J gene lost 5 bases, with 9 bases spanning the gap. CDR1 is MGHRA and CDR2 is YSYEKL in the germline V gene. The CDR3 extends over 11 amino acids. The CDR3 DNA follows: TGCGCCAGCCGGGACTATTATGGCTACACCTTC. Protein: CASRDYYGYTF.

The chain employs TRBV7-6 and TRBJ1-2, with no clear D. Germline V gene sequence: CDR1 SGHVS, CDR2 FNYEAQ. The V end lost 5 bases, the J end lost 4 bases, and 8 bases lay between the germline ends. The CDR3 length is 12 residues. CDR3 sequence reads: CASSPEGYGYTF. The CDR3 coding sequence is TGTGCCAGCAGCCCCGAGGGCTATGGCTACACCTTC.

The CDR3 nucleotides read TGTGCCATCAGTGAGATGGGGAGAGGGGGCCCCAGAGAGACCCAGTACTTC. Amino acid sequence: CAISEMGRGGPRETQYF. V is TRBV10-3 and J is TRBJ2-5; 7 positions agree with TRBD1. The V gene end was trimmed by 2 bases and the J gene end by 4 bases; junction bases not matched to a gene: 13. This CDR3 contains 17 residues. From germline, CDR1 is ENHRY and CDR2 SYGVKD.

The chain combines TRBV7-8 with TRBJ2-5; a possible D gene is TRBD2 (7 bases). Germline V gene sequence: CDR1 SGHVS, CDR2 FQNEAQ. The V end lost 1 base, the J end lost 0 bases, and 15 bases lay between the germline ends. This CDR3 comprises 17 residues. The CDR3 DNA reads as TGTGCCAGCAGCTTAGACGGGCGGGGGCTGTACCAAGAGACCCAGTACTTC. Protein: CASSLDGRGLYQETQYF.

This clonotype was counted only a few times. The CDR3 coding sequence is TGTGCCAGCTCATCGACCACGGAGCCTCGGCGACACACCATATATTTT. Its protein is CASSSTTEPRRHTIYF. This sequence joins TRBV18 and TRBJ1-3; D is unclear. The CDR3 has 16 residues. CDR1 is KGHSH and CDR2 is LQKENI in the germline V gene. V lost 5 bases to trimming and J lost 8 bases, with 22 bases between them.

The chain carries TRBV7-9 and TRBJ2-7; either TRBD1 or TRBD2 may fit D (6 bases each). This CDR3 is built from 16 residues. Trimming took 5 bases from V and 0 from J, leaving 17 bases between them. From germline, CDR1 is SEHNR and CDR2 FQNEAQ (reference sequence). The CDR3 nucleotides are TGTGCCAGCAGCCCCTTAGGGGGGAAATTCTCCTACGAGCAGTACTTC. It is translated as CASSPLGGKFSYEQYF.

This clonotype has more than one count but fewer than ten. The genes are TRBV10-3 and TRBJ1-2; D might be TRBD1 (6 bases). Germline V gives CDR1 ENHRY, CDR2 SYGVKD. The CDR3 runs 11 residues. V was pared by 7 bases and J by 9 bases, with 12 bases between. The CDR3 region is CAITDDRSYTF. For the CDR3, the DNA is TGTGCCATCACCGACGACAGGAGCTACACCTTC.

This clonotype was seen repeatedly, ten times or more. The chain carries TRBV7-8 and TRBJ2-7; 7 bases match TRBD1. The CDR3 covers 16 residues. CDR1 and CDR2 from the germline V gene are SGHVS and FQNEAQ. The junction had 8 bases not matched to a gene; V was cut back by 2 bases and J by 1 base. The CDR3 sequence: CASSLYGQAPSYEQYF. CDR3 DNA: TGTGCCAGCAGCTTATACGGACAGGCCCCGTCCTACGAGCAGTACTTC.

This clonotype was counted a few times. The rearrangement joins TRBV7-6 to TRBJ1-1, with 7 bases fitting TRBD1. CDR3 length equals 15 residues. After removal of 4 bases from V and 4 bases from J, the junction contained 9 bases not matched to a gene. The V gene's germline CDR1 is SGHVS and CDR2 FNYEAQ. CDR3 nucleotides: TGTGCCAGCAGCTACAGGGGACGAGGGTCCACTGAAGCTTTCTTT. It yields the protein CASSYRGRGSTEAFF.

This chain uses TRBV4-3 with TRBJ2-7; D not resolved. V gave up 0 bases and J gave up 0 bases, with 9 bases separating them. Looked up from germline, CDR1 is LGHNA and CDR2 is YSLEER. The CDR3 contains 15 residues. The CDR3 DNA is TGCGCCAGCAGCCAAGATCGGAGCCTCTCCTACGAGCAGTACTTC. It translates to CASSQDRSLSYEQYF.

The chain carries TRBV15 and TRBJ2-2; D remains ambiguous. V lost 6 bases and J 0 bases, leaving 5 bases between the germline ends. Germline V gene sequence: CDR1 LNHNV, CDR2 YYDKDF (reference sequence). CDR3 size: 13 residues. CDR3 residues: CATRDPNTGELFF. The DNA for the CDR3 is TGTGCCACCAGAGATCCGAACACCGGGGAGCTGTTTTTT. Complete variable domain (other parts from reference TRBV15 and TRBJ2-2): DAMVIQNPRYQVTQFGKPVTLSCSQTLNHNVMYWYQQKSSQAPKLLFHYYDKDFNNEADTPDNFQSRRPNTSFCFLDIRSPGLGDTAMYLCATRDPNTGELFFGEGSRLTVL.